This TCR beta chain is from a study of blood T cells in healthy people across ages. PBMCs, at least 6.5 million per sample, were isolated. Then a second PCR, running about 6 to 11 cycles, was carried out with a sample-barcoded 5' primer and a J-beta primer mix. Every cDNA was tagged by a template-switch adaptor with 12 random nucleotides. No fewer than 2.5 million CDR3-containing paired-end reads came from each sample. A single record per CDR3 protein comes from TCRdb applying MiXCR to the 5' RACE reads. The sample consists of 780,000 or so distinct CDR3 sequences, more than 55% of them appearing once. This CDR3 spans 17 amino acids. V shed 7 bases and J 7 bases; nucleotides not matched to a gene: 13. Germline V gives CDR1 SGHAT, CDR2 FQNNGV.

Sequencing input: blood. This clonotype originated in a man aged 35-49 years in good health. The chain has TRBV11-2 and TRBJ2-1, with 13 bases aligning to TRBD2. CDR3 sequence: CASKTGLAGHIENEQFF. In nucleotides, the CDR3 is TGTGCCAGCAAAACGGGACTAGCGGGGCACATAGAGAATGAGCAGTTCTTC.